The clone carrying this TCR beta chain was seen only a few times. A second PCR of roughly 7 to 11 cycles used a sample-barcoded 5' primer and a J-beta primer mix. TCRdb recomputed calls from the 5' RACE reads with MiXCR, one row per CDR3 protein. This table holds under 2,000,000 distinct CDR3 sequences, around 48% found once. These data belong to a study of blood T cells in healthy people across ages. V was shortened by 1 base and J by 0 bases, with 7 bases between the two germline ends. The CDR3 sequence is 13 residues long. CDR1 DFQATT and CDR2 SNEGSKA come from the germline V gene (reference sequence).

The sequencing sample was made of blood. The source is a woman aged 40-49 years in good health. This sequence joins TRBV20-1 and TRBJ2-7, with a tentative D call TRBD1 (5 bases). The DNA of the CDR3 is TGCAGTGCTAGAGGACAGTTCTCCTACGAGCAGTACTTC. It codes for CSARGQFSYEQYF.